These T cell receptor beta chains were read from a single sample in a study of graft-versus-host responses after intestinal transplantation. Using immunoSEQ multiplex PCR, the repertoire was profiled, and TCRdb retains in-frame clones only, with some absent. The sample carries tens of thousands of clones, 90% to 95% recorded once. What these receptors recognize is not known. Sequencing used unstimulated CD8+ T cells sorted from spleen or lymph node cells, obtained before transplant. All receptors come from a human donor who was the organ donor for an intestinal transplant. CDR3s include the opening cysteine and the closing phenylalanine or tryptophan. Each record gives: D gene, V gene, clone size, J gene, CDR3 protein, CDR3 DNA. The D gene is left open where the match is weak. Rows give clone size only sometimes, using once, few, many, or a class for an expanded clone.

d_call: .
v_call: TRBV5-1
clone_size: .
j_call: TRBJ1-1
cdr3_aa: CASSWDPDRSEAFF
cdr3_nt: TGCGCCAGCAGCTGGGACCCCGACCGGTCTGAAGCTTTCTTT

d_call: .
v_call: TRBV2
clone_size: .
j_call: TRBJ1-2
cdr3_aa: CASSVPGPTEHYGYTF
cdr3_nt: TGTGCCAGCAGTGTTCCGGGACCAACCGAACACTATGGCTACACCTTC

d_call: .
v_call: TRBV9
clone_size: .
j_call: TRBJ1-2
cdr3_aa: CASSVDNADGYTF
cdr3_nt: TGTGCCAGCAGCGTAGATAATGCGGATGGCTACACCTTC

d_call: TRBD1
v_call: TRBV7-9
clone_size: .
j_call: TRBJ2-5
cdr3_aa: CASSLDDRGVEETQYF
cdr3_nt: TGTGCCAGCAGCTTAGACGACAGGGGAGTCGAAGAGACCCAGTACTTC

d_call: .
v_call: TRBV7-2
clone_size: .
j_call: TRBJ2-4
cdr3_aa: CASSLAPSWNIQYF
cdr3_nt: TGTGCCAGCAGCTTAGCTCCCAGTTGGAACATTCAGTACTTC

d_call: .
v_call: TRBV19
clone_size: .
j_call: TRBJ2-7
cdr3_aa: CASSMGRGQSYEQYF
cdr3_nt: TGTGCCAGTAGTATGGGGCGGGGACAATCCTACGAGCAGTACTTC

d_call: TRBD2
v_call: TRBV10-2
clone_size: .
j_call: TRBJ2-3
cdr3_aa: CASRRLLAGGVDTQYF
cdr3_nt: TGCGCCAGCAGGCGCCTACTAGCGGGGGGGGTCGATACGCAGTATTTT

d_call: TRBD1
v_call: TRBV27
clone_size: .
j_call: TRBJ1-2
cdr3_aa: CASTTVGTAYGYTF
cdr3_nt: TGTGCCAGCACCACGGTCGGGACAGCCTATGGCTACACCTTC

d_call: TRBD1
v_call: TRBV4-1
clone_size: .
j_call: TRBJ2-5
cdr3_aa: CASSQAPLGGGQETQYF
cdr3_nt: TGCGCCAGCAGCCAAGCCCCTTTAGGGGGCGGACAAGAGACCCAGTACTTC

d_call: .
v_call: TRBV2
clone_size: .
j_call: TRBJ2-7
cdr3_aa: CASKDDEGGEPYEQYF
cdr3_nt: TGTGCCAGCAAGGACGATGAGGGGGGAGAGCCATACGAGCAGTACTTC

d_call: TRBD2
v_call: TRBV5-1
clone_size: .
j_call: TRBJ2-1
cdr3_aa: CASSPAGLAGNNEQFF
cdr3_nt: TGCGCCAGCAGCCCGGCGGGACTAGCGGGCAACAATGAGCAGTTCTTC

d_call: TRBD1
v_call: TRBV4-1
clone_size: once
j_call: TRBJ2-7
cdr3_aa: CASSQKQGAYEQYF
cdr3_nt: TGCGCCAGCAGCCAAAAACAGGGGGCCTACGAGCAGTACTTC

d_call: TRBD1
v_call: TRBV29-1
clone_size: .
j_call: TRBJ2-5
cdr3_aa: CSVEGQGTGEETQYF
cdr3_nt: TGCAGCGTTGAAGGGCAGGGGACAGGGGAAGAGACCCAGTACTTC

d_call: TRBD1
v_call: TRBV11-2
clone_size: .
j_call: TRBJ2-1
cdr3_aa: CASSLGQGGNEQFF
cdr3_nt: TGTGCCAGCAGCTTAGGACAGGGGGGCAATGAGCAGTTCTTC

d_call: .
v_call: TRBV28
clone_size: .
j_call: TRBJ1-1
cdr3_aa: CASRSLNTEAFF
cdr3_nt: TGTGCCAGCAGGTCCCTGAACACTGAAGCTTTCTTT

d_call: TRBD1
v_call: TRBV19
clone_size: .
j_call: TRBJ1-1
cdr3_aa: CASRAVTGGETEAFF
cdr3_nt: TGTGCCAGTAGGGCCGTAACAGGGGGTGAAACTGAAGCTTTCTTT

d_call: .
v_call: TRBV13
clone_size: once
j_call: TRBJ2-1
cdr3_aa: CASSLGGAYNEQFF
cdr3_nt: TGTGCCAGCAGCTTGGGTGGGGCTTACAATGAGCAGTTCTTC

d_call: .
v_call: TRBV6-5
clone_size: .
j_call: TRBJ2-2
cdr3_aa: CASRPGHANTGELFF
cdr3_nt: TGTGCCAGCAGGCCGGGACATGCGAACACCGGGGAGCTGTTTTTT

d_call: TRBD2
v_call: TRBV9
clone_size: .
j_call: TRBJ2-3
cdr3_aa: CASSVAGSTGLTQYF
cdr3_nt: TGTGCCAGCAGCGTAGCCGGGTCGACGGGACTAACGCAGTATTTT

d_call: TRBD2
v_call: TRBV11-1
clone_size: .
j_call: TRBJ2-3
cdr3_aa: CASSLLAGADTQYF
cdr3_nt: TGTGCCAGCAGCTTATTAGCGGGGGCAGATACGCAGTATTTT

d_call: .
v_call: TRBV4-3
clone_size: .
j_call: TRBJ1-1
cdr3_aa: CASSQGRGNMNTEAFF
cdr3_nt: TGCGCCAGCAGCCAAGGACGGGGGAATATGAACACTGAAGCTTTCTTT

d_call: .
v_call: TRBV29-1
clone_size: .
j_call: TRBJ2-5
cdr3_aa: CSAWVGEYQETQYF
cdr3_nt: TGCAGCGCGTGGGTCGGGGAGTACCAAGAGACCCAGTACTTC

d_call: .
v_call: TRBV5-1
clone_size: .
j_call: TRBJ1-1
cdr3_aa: CASSFGSEAFF
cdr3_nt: TGCGCCAGCAGCTTCGGGTCTGAAGCTTTCTTT

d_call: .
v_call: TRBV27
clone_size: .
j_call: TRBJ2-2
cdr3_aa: CASSSTLTDISSNTGELFF
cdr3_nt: TGTGCCAGCAGTTCAACCCTGACGGATATTAGCTCGAACACCGGGGAGCTGTTTTTT

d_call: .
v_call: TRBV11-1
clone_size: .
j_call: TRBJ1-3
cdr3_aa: CASSLTLGPGNTIYF
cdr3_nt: TGTGCCAGCAGCTTAACCCTCGGTCCTGGAAACACCATATATTTT

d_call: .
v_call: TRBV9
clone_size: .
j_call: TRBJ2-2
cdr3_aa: CASSAFRGPGTGELFF
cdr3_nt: TGTGCCAGCAGCGCGTTCCGGGGTCCCGGGACCGGGGAGCTGTTTTTT

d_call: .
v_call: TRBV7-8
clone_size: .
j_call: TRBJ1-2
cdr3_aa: CASSLGGMGFDWYGYTF
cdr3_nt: TGTGCCAGCAGCTTAGGGGGTATGGGGTTCGATTGGTATGGCTACACCTTC

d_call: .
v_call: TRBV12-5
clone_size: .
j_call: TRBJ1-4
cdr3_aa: CASGLLLASSHEKLFF
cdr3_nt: TGTGCTAGTGGTTTGTTGTTGGCATCTTCCCATGAAAAACTGTTTTTT

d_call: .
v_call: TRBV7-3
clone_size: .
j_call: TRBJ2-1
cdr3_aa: CASSLSLGNNEQFF
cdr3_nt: TGTGCCAGCAGCTTAAGTCTAGGTAACAATGAGCAGTTCTTC

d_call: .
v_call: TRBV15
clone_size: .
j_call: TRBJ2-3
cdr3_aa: CATSGTTQTIDTQYF
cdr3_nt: TGTGCCACCAGCGGGACGACTCAGACCATAGATACGCAGTATTTT

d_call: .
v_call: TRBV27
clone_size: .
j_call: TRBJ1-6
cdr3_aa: CASRTHNSPLHF
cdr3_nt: TGTGCCAGCCGGACTCATAATTCACCCCTCCACTTT